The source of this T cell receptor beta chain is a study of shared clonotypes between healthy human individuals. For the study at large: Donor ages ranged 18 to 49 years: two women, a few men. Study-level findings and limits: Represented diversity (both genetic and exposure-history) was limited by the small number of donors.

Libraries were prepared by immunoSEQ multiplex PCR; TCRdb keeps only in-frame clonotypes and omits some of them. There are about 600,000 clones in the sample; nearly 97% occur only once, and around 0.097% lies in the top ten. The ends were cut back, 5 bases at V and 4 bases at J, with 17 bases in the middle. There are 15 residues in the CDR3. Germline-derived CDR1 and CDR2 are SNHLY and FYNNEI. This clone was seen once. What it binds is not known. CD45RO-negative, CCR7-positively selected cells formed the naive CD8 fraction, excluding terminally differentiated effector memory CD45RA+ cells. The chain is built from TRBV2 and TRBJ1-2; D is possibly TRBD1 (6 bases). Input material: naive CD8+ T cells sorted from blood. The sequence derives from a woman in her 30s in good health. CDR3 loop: CASSTRTVGLYGYTF. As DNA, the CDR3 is TGTGCCAGCAGTACTCGGACAGTGGGCCTCTATGGCTACACCTTC.